What follows are 27 T cell receptor beta chains derived from one specimen sequenced in a study of response to subunit inactivated influenza vaccine. TCRdb re-called the RT-PCR reads through MiXCR, storing one row per CDR3 protein. This table has some 640,000 distinct CDR3 sequences, approximately 15% appearing once. The source material was PBMCs from blood, sampled 14 days before vaccination. These receptors were taken from a man between 45 and 60 years old who received an inactivated influenza vaccine.

This chain uses TRBV24-1 with TRBJ1-5, with D unresolved. The germline V gene encodes CDR1 KGHDR and CDR2 SFDVKD. The germline V and J ends were trimmed by 4 bases and 3 bases, with 12 bases remaining between them. This CDR3 comprises 15 residues. The CDR3 DNA sequence: TGTGCCACCAGTGACAGCGGACGGCTCAATCAGCCCCAGCATTTT. This codes for CATSDSGRLNQPQHF.

The chain couples TRBV20-1 to TRBJ2-2; tentative D call: TRBD2 (5 bases). The CDR3 consists of 13 residues. Germline CDR1 DFQATT, CDR2 SNEGSKA (reference sequence). The ends were cut back, 0 bases at V and 7 bases at J, with 9 bases in the middle. CDR3 nucleotides: TGCAGTGCTAGAGATTATGGGAGCGGGGAGCTGTTTTTT. Translation: CSARDYGSGELFF.

V usage is TRBV6-1 and J usage is TRBJ2-7; 10 bases are shared with TRBD2. The J segment lost 4 bases and the V segment lost 4 bases, leaving 10 bases of the junction unmatched. Germline assignment: CDR1 MNHNS and CDR2 SASEGT. This CDR3 is 16 amino acids long. CDR3 sequence: CASSALIAGGLYEQYF. CDR3 nucleotide sequence: TGTGCCAGCAGTGCGTTAATAGCGGGAGGCTTGTACGAGCAGTACTTC.

This clonotype was detected only a few times. The J gene is TRBJ2-7, the V gene TRBV28; the D gene could be TRBD1 or TRBD2 (5 bases each). Germline V gives CDR1 MDHEN, CDR2 SYDVKM. Trimming took 5 bases from V and 6 from J, leaving 14 bases between them. The CDR3 is 13 residues long. CDR3 residues: CASSRDGATEQYF. In DNA, the CDR3 is TGTGCCAGCAGTAGGGACGGGGCCACCGAGCAGTACTTC.

V usage is TRBV5-1 and J usage is TRBJ2-3; D uncertain. The CDR3 has 16 residues. Germline lookup yields CDR1 SGHRS and CDR2 YFSETQ. V was cut by 1 base and J by 0 bases, with 12 bases left in between. CDR3 coding DNA: TGCGCCAGCAGCTTGCCCGCAACCGCTAGCACAGATACGCAGTATTTT. Encoded protein: CASSLPATASTDTQYF.

This clonotype came up a few times. This chain connects TRBV6-1 to TRBJ2-7; D is unclear. Germline-derived CDR1 and CDR2 are MNHNS and SASEGT. The CDR3 runs to 14 residues. V was clipped by 4 bases and J by 6 bases, with 16 bases between them. This chain's CDR3 is CASSATDGLREQYF. CDR3 sequence (DNA): TGTGCCAGCAGTGCAACGGACGGATTGCGCGAGCAGTACTTC.

This clonotype was recorded at least ten times. The rearrangement uses TRBV29-1 and TRBJ2-2; D is uncertain. Germline V lookup: CDR1 SQVTM, CDR2 ANQGSEA. CDR3 length: 12 residues. V was pared by 1 base and J by 7 bases, with 7 bases between. Here the CDR3 reads CSVEGLDGELFF. The CDR3 coding sequence is TGCAGCGTTGAAGGTTTAGACGGGGAGCTGTTTTTT.

This clonotype came up a few times. The J gene is TRBJ2-3, the V gene TRBV6-2 or TRBV6-3; 11 bases are a match to TRBD2. The V and J ends lost 0 bases and 6 bases, in that order; junction bases with no gene match: 5. From germline, CDR1 is MNHEY and CDR2 SVGEGT. The CDR3 has 16 residues. For the CDR3, the DNA is TGTGCCAGCAGTTACTCTCTAGCGGGGGGCCCGGATACGCAGTATTTT. Translated, it gives CASSYSLAGGPDTQYF.

This clonotype was seen only a few times. This chain joins TRBV12-3 or TRBV12-4 and TRBJ2-4, with a weak D call TRBD2 (5 bases). Between the trimmed V and J ends, which lost 7 bases and 1 base, there was a span of 14 bases. CDR3 length: 15 amino acids. This CDR3 reads CASTRSGGAKNIQYF. In DNA form, the CDR3 reads TGTGCCAGCACCCGATCAGGCGGGGCCAAAAACATTCAGTACTTC.

In this sample, this clonotype turned up many times. The rearrangement uses TRBV28 and TRBJ2-3; 9 bases map to TRBD2. V gave up 6 bases and J gave up 0 bases; unmatched junction bases: 4. This CDR3 contains 15 residues. Germline-derived CDR1 and CDR2 are MDHEN and SYDVKM. The DNA for the CDR3 is TGTGCCAGCAGCCGGACTAGCGTCAGCACAGATACGCAGTATTTT. Its protein is CASSRTSVSTDTQYF.

This clonotype has at least ten counts. The J gene is TRBJ1-1, the V gene TRBV7-2; D perhaps matches TRBD1 (5 bases). This CDR3 region has 14 residues. Deletions cut 4 bases from V and 0 bases from J, with 9 bases between. Germline lookup yields CDR1 SGHTA and CDR2 FQGNSA. CDR3 sequence reads: CASSWGRMNTEAFF. In nucleotides, the CDR3 is TGTGCCAGCAGCTGGGGACGTATGAACACTGAAGCTTTCTTT.

CDR3 in amino acids: CASSLNGGTSTDTQYF. CDR3 nucleotides: TGCGCCAGCAGCTTAAATGGGGGGACCAGCACAGATACGCAGTATTTT. The genes are TRBV5-1 and TRBJ2-3; maybe TRBD2 (6 bases). V lost 2 bases and J 0 bases, leaving 13 bases between the germline ends. The germline CDR1 and CDR2 sequences are SGHRS and YFSETQ. The length of the CDR3 is 16 residues.

J is TRBJ2-1 and V is TRBV18, with 7 bases fitting TRBD2. Trimming removed 5 bases from V and 10 bases from J; junction bases left unmatched: 17. Germline V gives CDR1 KGHSH, CDR2 LQKENI. The CDR3 is 16 amino acids. The CDR3 region is CASSSTGTNTGSEQFF. In DNA, the CDR3 is TGTGCCAGCTCATCGACCGGGACTAACACCGGGAGCGAGCAGTTCTTC.

This clonotype came up a few times. This chain connects TRBV10-3 to TRBJ2-6, with 7 bases that match TRBD2. V shed 4 bases, J shed 1 base, and the junction held 1 base outside the gene matches. The CDR3 totals 15 residues. Germline CDR1 ENHRY, CDR2 SYGVKD. CDR3 protein: CAISARGSGANVLTF. The CDR3 coding sequence is TGTGCCATCAGTGCGCGGGGGTCTGGGGCCAACGTCCTGACTTTC.

This clonotype has a handful of counts. This chain connects TRBV20-1 to TRBJ2-1, with 12 bases matching TRBD2. CDR1 is DFQATT and CDR2 is SNEGSKA in the germline V gene (reference sequence). The trim removed 0 bases at V and 8 bases at J, leaving 8 bases unmatched. The CDR3 has 16 residues. CDR3 coding DNA: TGCAGTGCTAGAGATTTTGCGACTAGCGGGAGCTATGAGCAGTTCTTC. Translating gives CSARDFATSGSYEQFF.

This clonotype showed up many times. The gene calls are TRBV12-3 or TRBV12-4 and TRBJ2-3; TRBD2 matches at 8 bases. This CDR3 contains 15 residues. Trimming cost V 6 bases and J 5 bases; bases outside gene matches: 10. CDR3 amino acids: CASREQAGVVDTQYF. The DNA for the CDR3 is TGTGCCAGCAGAGAACAAGCGGGAGTGGTAGATACGCAGTATTTT.

This clonotype was observed a few times. The chain carries TRBV7-9 and TRBJ1-6; 7 bases are shared with TRBD1. V was clipped by 8 bases and J by 6 bases; unmatched bases: 4. Germline CDR1 and CDR2: SEHNR and FQNEAQ (reference sequence). This CDR3 is built from 13 residues. The CDR3 nucleotides are TGTGCCAGCGGAAGGGGGCTTAATTCACCCCTCCACTTT. This encodes CASGRGLNSPLHF.

The V call is TRBV5-1, the J call TRBJ2-1, with TRBD1 as a possible D gene (6 bases). Germline values: CDR1 SGHRS, CDR2 YFSETQ. V lost 5 bases, J lost 0 bases, and 12 bases lay in between. This CDR3 region has 15 residues. CDR3 region: CASRSGVSSYNEQFF. CDR3 bases: TGCGCCAGCAGGTCAGGGGTTAGCTCCTACAATGAGCAGTTCTTC. Combining the CDR3 with reference TRBV5-1 and TRBJ2-1 gives the whole variable domain KAGVTQTPRYLIKTRGQQVTLSCSPISGHRSVSWYQQTPGQGLQFLFEYFSETQRNKGNFPGRFSGRQFSNSRSEMNVSTLELGDSALYLCASRSGVSSYNEQFFGPGTRLTVL.

This clonotype turned up a few times. The J gene is TRBJ2-1, the V gene TRBV7-3; D not resolved. With 4 bases removed from V and 6 bases from J, the gap between germline ends came to 16 bases. Germline loops: CDR1 SGHTA, CDR2 FQGTGA. The CDR3 runs to 15 residues. CDR3 DNA: TGTGCCAGCAGCTATAGGAGTTCTGAGGTCAATGAGCAGTTCTTC. Protein product: CASSYRSSEVNEQFF.

This clonotype has only a few counts. The chain joins TRBV7-9 to TRBJ2-5, with D possibly being TRBD1 or TRBD2 (6 bases each). The CDR3 is 13 amino acids. The V gene lost 7 bases and the J gene lost 5 bases, with 14 bases spanning the gap. The germline gives CDR1 SEHNR, CDR2 FQNEAQ (reference sequence). CDR3 protein: CASTAGAGETQYF. In DNA form, the CDR3 reads TGTGCCAGCACCGCAGGGGCGGGGGAGACCCAGTACTTC. Looking up the rest from reference TRBV7-9 and TRBJ2-5 gives the full variable domain: DTGVSQNPRHKITKRGQNVTFRCDPISEHNRLYWYRQTLGQGPEFLTYFQNEAQLEKSRLLSDRFSAERPKGSFSTLEIQRTEQGDSAMYLCASTAGAGETQYFGPGTRLLVL.

This clonotype was counted at least ten times. The chain carries TRBV4-3 and TRBJ2-7; 7 bases align to TRBD1. Trimming took 4 bases from V and 2 from J; bases not matched to a gene: 8. Germline V gene data show CDR1 as LGHNA and CDR2 as YSLEER. CDR3 length equals 15 residues. DNA of the CDR3: TGCGCCAGCAGCCTGGATGATGACAGGGCCTACGAGCAGTACTTC. This translates into CASSLDDDRAYEQYF.

This chain links TRBV9 with TRBJ2-1; 8 nucleotides align to TRBD2. Trimming at V came to 5 bases and at J to 1 base, leaving 8 bases not matched to a gene. CDR1 and CDR2 from the germline V gene are SGDLS and YYNGEE. The CDR3 sequence is 16 residues long. The CDR3 DNA is TGTGCCAGCAGTTCCTGGGGCGGGAGGTCCTACAATGAGCAGTTCTTC. Its protein product is CASSSWGGRSYNEQFF.

The chain joins TRBV24-1 to TRBJ1-5; the D gene is possibly TRBD1 (6 bases). The CDR3 extends over 15 amino acids. V gave up 3 bases and J gave up 4 bases, with 12 bases separating them. Germline V lookup: CDR1 KGHDR, CDR2 SFDVKD. In DNA, the CDR3 is TGTGCCACCAGTGATAGCCGGGACATAAATCAGCCCCAGCATTTT. Residues: CATSDSRDINQPQHF.

The chain is built from TRBV28 and TRBJ1-1, with 8 bases identical to TRBD1. The germline V gene has CDR1 MDHEN and CDR2 SYDVKM. J lost 6 bases, V lost 4 bases, and 7 bases had no gene match. The CDR3 is 14 residues long. The DNA of the CDR3 is TGTGCCAGCAGTTATGGACAGGGTGCTCCTGAAGCTTTCTTT. It codes for CASSYGQGAPEAFF.

The chain employs TRBV3-1 and TRBJ2-5; D is perhaps TRBD1 or TRBD2 (5 bases each). Germline CDR1 and CDR2: LGHDT and YNNKEL (reference sequence). The length of the CDR3 is 16 residues. Trimming cost V 4 bases and J 5 bases, with 20 bases left between them. Here the CDR3 reads CASSPRVGVTVETQYF. CDR3 nucleotide sequence: TGTGCCAGCAGCCCTCGGGTCGGGGTGACAGTCGAGACCCAGTACTTC.

Here the CDR3 DNA reads TGTGCCAGCAGTCTTTTGCGGGGCGGGAGAAGAGATGAGCAGTTCTTC. This sequence encodes CASSLLRGGRRDEQFF. The chain has TRBV27 and TRBJ2-1, with 7 bases lining up with TRBD2. Germline V gives CDR1 MNHEY, CDR2 SMNVEV (reference sequence). This CDR3 is 16 amino acids long. The trim removed 5 bases at V and 8 bases at J, leaving 15 bases unmatched.

This clonotype has only a few counts. This chain links TRBV5-6 with TRBJ2-7; TRBD1 aligns across 7 bases. Germline assignment: CDR1 SGHDT and CDR2 YYEEEE. The V segment lost 0 bases and the J segment 3 bases; nucleotides outside the gene matches: 6. This CDR3 comprises 15 residues. The CDR3 here is CASSLDGRGNYEQYF. As DNA, the CDR3 is TGTGCCAGCAGCTTGGATGGCAGGGGGAACTACGAGCAGTACTTC.